A selection of T cell receptor beta chains follows, all from one sample in a study of shared clonotypes between healthy human individuals. The repertoire was sequenced with immunoSEQ multiplex PCR; TCRdb's copy has only in-frame clones and lacks some. The data contain about 2.2 million clones, approximately 92% of them seen just once; the ten biggest clones take up more than 1.5%. The sequenced sample consisted of naive CD8+ T cells from PBMCs. Receptor source: a man in his late teens or twenties in good health. Some clones in this sample may be carry-over from other donors' samples. CDR3s include the opening cysteine and the closing phenylalanine or tryptophan. The order of the fields is J gene, D gene, V gene, clone size, CDR3 protein, CDR3 DNA. A D gene is named only where the DNA matches it firmly. Part of the rows lack a size; the others show once, few, many or a class for expanded clones.

>TRBJ2-7|TRBD1|TRBV27|-
CASSPGGVSHEQYF
TGTGCCAGCAGCCCAGGGGGCGTATCCCACGAGCAGTACTTC
>TRBJ2-7|-|TRBV6-4|-
CASSEGIGMSSYEQYF
TGTGCCAGCAGTGAGGGTATCGGGATGAGCTCCTACGAGCAGTACTTC
>TRBJ1-2|-|TRBV7-8|-
CASSLSSSGTVGYTF
TGTGCCAGCAGCTTAAGTAGCTCGGGGACCGTGGGCTACACCTTC
>TRBJ1-5|-|TRBV19|once
CASIPRDSNQPQHF
TGTGCCAGTATCCCCAGGGATAGCAATCAGCCCCAGCATTTT
>TRBJ2-7|-|TRBV29-1|-
CSVELSYEQYF
TGCAGCGTTGAATTGTCTTACGAGCAGTACTTC
>TRBJ2-3|-|TRBV27|-
CASRDGFVSLSDTQYF
TGTGCCAGCAGGGACGGGTTTGTGTCTTTGTCAGATACGCAGTATTTT
>TRBJ2-1|TRBD2|TRBV5-1|-
CASSLDSGKTDEQFF
TGCGCCAGCAGCTTGGATAGCGGGAAAACCGATGAGCAGTTCTTC
>TRBJ1-1|-|TRBV5-4|few
CASSLVPNMNTEAFF
TGTGCCAGCAGCTTGGTACCGAACATGAACACTGAAGCTTTCTTT
>TRBJ2-3|TRBD2|TRBV2|-
CASSELTSGRSSTDTQYF
TGTGCCAGCAGTGAGCTGACTAGCGGGAGGTCTAGCACAGATACGCAGTATTTT
>TRBJ2-2|-|TRBV19|-
CASSIGFTAAGELFF
TGTGCCAGTAGTATAGGTTTTACGGCGGCCGGGGAGCTGTTTTTT
>TRBJ2-7|-|TRBV29-1|once
CSVAGGSSYEQYF
TGCAGCGTGGCCGGTGGATCCTCCTACGAGCAGTACTTC
>TRBJ1-4|-|TRBV27|-
CASSTRWDGTKKLFF
TGTGCCAGCAGCACACGGTGGGACGGGACTAAAAAACTGTTTTTT
>TRBJ2-3|-|TRBV19|-
CASSILDHGTDTQYF
TGTGCCAGTAGTATCTTAGACCACGGGACAGATACGCAGTATTTT
>TRBJ1-3|TRBD1|TRBV7-2|-
CASSLDRGSGNTIYF
TGTGCCAGCAGCTTAGACAGGGGCTCTGGAAACACCATATATTTT
>TRBJ2-7|TRBD2|TRBV9|-
CASSPDSGRGTYEQYF
TGTGCCAGCAGCCCCGATAGCGGGAGGGGAACATACGAGCAGTACTTC
>TRBJ2-1|TRBD2|TRBV12-5|-
CASGPGLGSYNEQFF
TGTGCTAGTGGTCCAGGACTAGGCTCCTACAATGAGCAGTTCTTC
>TRBJ2-7|TRBD2|TRBV18|once
CASSPSHPSGRTPYEQYF
TGTGCCAGCTCACCGTCCCATCCTAGCGGGAGGACTCCCTACGAGCAGTACTTC
>TRBJ1-5|-|TRBV6-5|-
CASSPRGGHQPQHF
TGTGCCAGCAGCCCAAGGGGGGGGCATCAGCCCCAGCATTTT
>TRBJ2-7|TRBD2|TRBV4-1|-
CASSQPRGGTYEQYF
TGCGCCAGCAGCCAACCGCGGGGGGGGACCTACGAGCAGTACTTC
>TRBJ1-1|-|TRBV27|few
CASISPPNTEAFF
TGTGCCAGCATATCGCCTCCGAACACTGAAGCTTTCTTT
>TRBJ1-5|TRBD1|TRBV28|once
CASRNKDRGRGQPQHF
TGTGCCAGCAGAAACAAGGACAGGGGTAGAGGTCAGCCCCAGCATTTT
>TRBJ1-1|-|TRBV9|-
CASSPRVTGDTEAFF
TGTGCCAGCAGCCCACGAGTTACGGGGGACACTGAAGCTTTCTTT
>TRBJ2-1|-|TRBV29-1|-
CSAAGQVNSYNEQFF
TGCAGCGCTGCGGGGCAGGTGAACTCCTACAATGAGCAGTTCTTC
>TRBJ1-2|TRBD1|TRBV10-3|-
CAILGQGKDNYGYTF
TGTGCCATACTGGGACAGGGGAAGGATAACTATGGCTACACCTTC
>TRBJ2-7|-|TRBV7-2|-
CASTRPKTGLHSYEQYF
TGTGCCAGCACCCGCCCAAAAACCGGATTACACTCCTACGAGCAGTACTTC
>TRBJ2-7|-|TRBV21-1|-
CASSKLRTGANGYEQYF
TGTGCCAGCAGCAAATTGAGGACAGGGGCAAACGGCTACGAGCAGTACTTC
>TRBJ2-2|TRBD1|TRBV9|-
CASTITQGAGTGELFF
TGTGCCAGCACCATAACTCAGGGGGCGGGGACCGGGGAGCTGTTTTTT
>TRBJ2-1|TRBD2|TRBV28|-
CASSSYLAGGPHEQFF
TGTGCCAGCAGTTCATACCTAGCGGGAGGGCCCCATGAGCAGTTCTTC
>TRBJ2-2|TRBD1|TRBV5-1|-
CASSPVLTGGIGELFF
TGCGCCAGCAGCCCGGTCTTGACAGGGGGAATCGGGGAGCTGTTTTTT
>TRBJ1-1|-|TRBV19|-
CASSIDLETAFLGAFF
TGTGCCAGTAGTATAGATCTGGAGACGGCTTTTCTTGGCGCTTTCTTT
>TRBJ1-1|-|TRBV29-1|-
CIAVEGWNTEAFF
TGCATCGCAGTCGAGGGCTGGAACACTGAAGCTTTCTTT
>TRBJ1-1|-|TRBV4-3|-
CASSQDPQMNTEAFF
TGCGCCAGCAGCCAAGATCCGCAGATGAACACTGAAGCTTTCTTT
>TRBJ1-1|-|TRBV7-2|-
CASSFTHGPPSEAFF
TGTGCCAGCAGCTTTACCCACGGACCCCCTTCTGAAGCTTTCTTT
>TRBJ2-1|-|TRBV7-3|-
CASSLMGSNEQFF
TGTGCCAGCAGCTTAATGGGCAGCAATGAGCAGTTCTTC
>TRBJ2-7|-|TRBV9|-
CASSVESGNSYEQYF
TGTGCCAGCAGCGTCGAGTCGGGGAACTCCTACGAGCAGTACTTC
>TRBJ1-4|-|TRBV27|-
CASSFSVREKLFF
TGTGCCAGCAGTTTCTCGGTGCGGGAAAAACTGTTTTTT
>TRBJ2-7|-|TRBV7-9|-
CASSLGVYEQYF
TGTGCCAGCAGCTTAGGAGTTTACGAGCAGTACTTC
>TRBJ1-2|-|TRBV6-5|-
CASSYSGGNYGYTF
TGTGCCAGCAGTTACTCGGGCGGGAACTATGGCTACACCTTC
>TRBJ1-2|-|TRBV28|-
CASSFGRVGARLAF
TGTGCCAGCAGTTTCGGCAGGGTAGGCGCTCGTCTCGCCTTC
>TRBJ2-2|-|TRBV28|-
CASSFPGTGELFF
TGTGCCAGCAGTTTCCCGGGCACCGGGGAGCTGTTTTTT
>TRBJ1-5|TRBD1|TRBV19|-
CASSRDREDDQPQHF
TGTGCCAGTAGTAGAGACAGGGAGGATGATCAGCCCCAGCATTTT
>TRBJ2-1|TRBD1|TRBV7-3|-
CASSSTGGQYNEQFF
TGTGCCAGCAGCTCTACAGGGGGGCAATACAATGAGCAGTTCTTC
>TRBJ2-3|-|TRBV2|-
CASSEVGGRADTQYF
TGTGCCAGCAGTGAAGTCGGAGGGAGAGCAGATACGCAGTATTTT